This is a list of T cell receptor beta chains from one sample in a study of cytomegalovirus exposure and HLA in healthy donors. Sequencing was performed with immunoSEQ multiplex PCR; in TCRdb, only in-frame clones are kept and a portion is missing. The sample gives approximately 220,000 clones, approximately 90% of which show up once; about 0.95% is in the top ten. The sample was PBMCs. These receptors originate from a woman aged 18 to 35 in good health and CMV-seronegative. The conserved cysteine and the conserved F or W are not part of the CDR3 here.

>TRBJ2-7|TRBV6-5
ASIWTGREQY
>TRBJ2-3|TRBV2
ASSATSGRANTQY
>TRBJ1-2|TRBV6-1
ASIVGQAVLWGYT
>TRBJ1-1|TRBV25-1
ASSVTDRLIPNEAF
>TRBJ2-7|TRBV6-5
ASSYGTGQTYEQY
>TRBJ2-7|TRBV15
ATSTELAGEQY
>TRBJ2-1|TRBV5-1
ASSLVGGSSYNEQF
>TRBJ1-1|TRBV27
ASSLSNFYTEAF
>TRBJ1-2|TRBV19
ASSIDVSEGYT
>TRBJ1-1|TRBV6-1
ASSGQINTEAF
>TRBJ1-1|TRBV19
ASTTSRTEAF
>TRBJ2-2|TRBV27
ASSLSGQGNTGELF
>TRBJ2-7|TRBV5-4
ASSLSGSASYEQY
>TRBJ1-4|TRBV28
ASSQTGDPNEKLF
>TRBJ1-2|TRBV29-1
SVEGDRGRFDGYT
>TRBJ1-2|TRBV10-3
ATRPAETVNYGYT
>TRBJ2-5|TRBV18
ASSPPRQADAGTQY
>TRBJ2-7|TRBV10-3
AIREAGTGGPREQY